The 10 T cell receptor beta chains below were found in one sample sequenced in a study of T cell responses to AZD1222 COVID-19 vaccine. Measured with immunoSEQ multiplex PCR; TCRdb has only the in-frame clones, and not every one. Seen here are about 100,000 clones, about nine tenths observed once, and the top ten hold roughly 1.8%. Sequenced material: peripheral blood, taken on day 0 of AZD1222 vaccination. The receptors stem from an adult in good health.

The chain carries TRBV29-1 and TRBJ2-5, with 9 nucleotides matching TRBD2. CDR1 SQVTM and CDR2 ANQGSEA come from the germline V gene. This CDR3 is built from 13 residues. With V trimmed by 7 bases and J by 4 bases, 7 bases remained unmatched. This CDR3 is CSGDPLAGETQYF. CDR3 DNA sequence: TGCAGCGGAGACCCACTAGCGGGAGAGACCCAGTACTTC.

This clone occurred once. The CDR3 reads CATSDPIAGARNEQFF. The CDR3 DNA is TGTGCCACCAGTGATCCAATAGCGGGAGCGAGGAATGAGCAGTTCTTC. The rearrangement links TRBV24-1 to TRBJ2-1; TRBD2 agrees at 9 bases. Germline CDR1 reads KGHDR; CDR2 reads SFDVKD. J lost 7 bases, V lost 3 bases, and 9 bases had no gene match. The CDR3 spans 16 residues.

This clone was seen only a few times. The rearrangement links TRBV10-3 to TRBJ1-1, with 12 bases fitting TRBD1. Per the germline V gene, CDR1 is ENHRY and CDR2 is SYGVKD. This CDR3 region has 17 residues. The V and J ends lost 6 bases and 0 bases, in that order; junction bases with no gene match: 8. The CDR3 spells CAISRDRGPGMNTEAFF. CDR3 bases: TGTGCCATCAGCCGGGACAGGGGGCCTGGTATGAACACTGAAGCTTTCTTT.

The J gene is TRBJ1-5, the V gene TRBV12-3 or TRBV12-4; 8 nucleotides line up with TRBD1. V lost 2 bases to trimming and J lost 16 bases; unmatched junction nucleotides: 7. The CDR3 sequence is 12 residues long. As DNA, the CDR3 is TGTGCCAGCAGTTTAACGGGGACAGGCCACCATTTT. This sequence encodes CASSLTGTGHHF.

V and J are TRBV19 and TRBJ1-1; no clear D gene. This CDR3 has 14 residues. V lost 1 base and J 0 bases, leaving 6 bases between the germline ends. Per the germline V gene, CDR1 is LNHDA and CDR2 is SQIVND (reference sequence). The CDR3 bases are TGTGCCAGTAGTATAGTCCCATTGAACACTGAAGCTTTCTTT. Translated, it gives CASSIVPLNTEAFF.

The chain uses TRBV6-6 and TRBJ2-1; D is unclear. There are 14 residues in the CDR3. V lost 6 bases and J lost 3, with 12 bases in between. In germline, CDR1 is MNHNY, CDR2 SVGAGI (reference sequence). The CDR3 DNA is TGTGCCAGCAGCGGTGGGCTCCTCTACAATGAGCAGTTCTTC. Its protein product is CASSGGLLYNEQFF.

The V call is TRBV6-5, the J call TRBJ1-3, with D possibly being TRBD1 (5 bases). CDR1 is MNHEY and CDR2 is SVGAGI in the germline V gene. Trimming shortened V by 5 bases and J by 4 bases, and 9 bases separated the two germline ends. This CDR3 is built from 13 residues. In nucleotides, the CDR3 is TGTGCCAGCAGTCTGGACACGGGAAACACCATATATTTT. Encoded protein: CASSLDTGNTIYF.

This chain connects TRBV7-8 to TRBJ1-2, with D possibly being TRBD1 (5 bases). Trimming stripped 1 base from V and 4 bases from J, with 16 bases between. Germline lookup yields CDR1 SGHVS and CDR2 FQNEAQ. The CDR3 is 16 amino acids. CDR3 coding DNA: TGTGCCAGCAGCTTAGAGGGGCGGCAGCAACTCTATGGCTACACCTTC. This codes for CASSLEGRQQLYGYTF.

This clone was observed once. The DNA of the CDR3 is TGTGCCAGCAGACTAGGGTTTTCGGACACTGAAGCTTTCTTT. Translation: CASRLGFSDTEAFF. The chain has TRBV2 and TRBJ1-1; no definite D call. The germline CDR1 and CDR2 sequences are SNHLY and FYNNEI. This CDR3 has 14 residues. V lost 6 bases and J lost 3, with 14 bases in between.

The chain combines TRBV7-9 with TRBJ2-1, with D possibly TRBD2 on 6 matching bases. The germline V and J ends were trimmed by 6 bases and 0 bases, with 9 bases remaining between them. Germline-derived CDR1 and CDR2 are SEHNR and FQNEAQ (reference sequence). This CDR3 comprises 14 residues. The CDR3 DNA sequence: TGTGCCAGCAGGGAGGGGAGCTCCTACAATGAGCAGTTCTTC. Its translation: CASREGSSYNEQFF.